The 22 T cell receptor beta chains presented below share a single source sample, sequenced in a study of T cells in localized non-small cell lung cancer. Clones were read by immunoSEQ multiplex PCR, and TCRdb kept only the in-frame ones, dropping some. The data hold more than 15,000 clones, with 85% observed a single time. The specimen comprised peripheral blood, sampled before any cancer treatment. The receptors come from a male donor older than 55 with stage I lung adenocarcinoma.

This chain joins TRBV28 and TRBJ1-6; D might be TRBD1 (5 bases). The CDR3 spans 15 residues. Germline V gene data show CDR1 as MDHEN and CDR2 as SYDVKM. The V end lost 7 bases, the J end lost 0 bases, and 10 bases lay between the germline ends. The CDR3 region is CASIQGSSYNSPLHF. In nucleotides, the CDR3 is TGTGCCAGCATCCAGGGTAGCTCCTATAATTCACCCCTCCACTTT.

The chain employs TRBV19 and TRBJ2-1, with no clear D. Germline lookup yields CDR1 LNHDA and CDR2 SQIVND (reference sequence). The length of the CDR3 is 19 residues. Trimming pared 3 bases from V and 4 bases from J, leaving 25 bases between. CDR3 residues: CASSMARVGRVILYNEQFF. CDR3 in DNA: TGTGCCAGTAGTATGGCCCGGGTAGGAAGGGTGATTCTATACAATGAGCAGTTCTTC.

The chain couples TRBV7-2 to TRBJ2-1, with TRBD2 matching over 8 bases. The CDR3 has 15 amino acids. The germline gives CDR1 SGHTA, CDR2 FQGNSA. Trimming at V came to 4 bases and at J to 4 bases, leaving 6 bases not matched to a gene. For the CDR3, the DNA is TGTGCCAGCAGCTCTCTAGCGGGTCCGTACAATGAGCAGTTCTTC. Protein: CASSSLAGPYNEQFF.

The chain couples TRBV7-3 to TRBJ2-1; D not resolved. Trimming stripped 2 bases from V and 5 bases from J, with 13 bases between. In germline, CDR1 is SGHTA, CDR2 FQGTGA. The CDR3 contains 15 residues. The CDR3 DNA follows: TGTGCCAGCAGCTTATGGGCCGCAACAGACAATGAGCAGTTCTTC. Its translation: CASSLWAATDNEQFF.

This chain connects TRBV7-2 to TRBJ2-3, with D uncertain. The CDR3 has 13 amino acids. The germline V gene has CDR1 SGHTA and CDR2 FQGNSA. Trimming took off 2 bases at V and 6 bases at J, with 9 bases between the two ends. CDR3 bases: TGTGCCAGCAGCTTAAACTCCGGGGATACGCAGTATTTT. It translates to CASSLNSGDTQYF.

The table lists this clone with a count of one. This chain connects TRBV2 to TRBJ2-3, with TRBD2 identical over 9 bases. The ends lost 1 base at V and 4 bases at J; junction bases unmatched: 9. The germline gives CDR1 SNHLY, CDR2 FYNNEI. The CDR3 loop spans 17 amino acids. For the CDR3, the DNA is TGTGCCAGCAGTGAAGGGGCTAGCGGGACCCCACCAGATACGCAGTATTTT. This sequence encodes CASSEGASGTPPDTQYF.

The V call is TRBV11-3, the J call TRBJ2-1, with D hard to call. The germline V gene encodes CDR1 SGHNT and CDR2 YENEEA. This CDR3 has 12 amino acids. The V end was cut by 4 bases, the J end by 6 bases, with 7 bases between. The CDR3 reads CASSSLSNEQFF. The CDR3 DNA follows: TGTGCCAGCAGCTCCTTGAGCAATGAGCAGTTCTTC.

This chain connects TRBV2 to TRBJ2-5, with no clear D. V lost 2 bases to trimming and J lost 3 bases, with 4 bases between them. Germline loops: CDR1 SNHLY, CDR2 FYNNEI. The CDR3 runs 12 residues. The CDR3 DNA sequence: TGTGCCAGCAGTGAAAATAAAGAGACCCAGTACTTC. This encodes CASSENKETQYF.

The V call is TRBV5-4, the J call TRBJ1-6, with unresolved D. Germline CDR1 SGHNT, CDR2 YYREEE (reference sequence). V was shortened by 3 bases and J by 5 bases, with 9 bases between the two germline ends. This CDR3 contains 14 residues. The CDR3 spells CASSWGTNNSPLHF. CDR3 in DNA: TGTGCCAGCAGCTGGGGAACTAATAATTCACCCCTCCACTTT. The full variable domain, rest sourced from reference TRBV5-4 and TRBJ1-6, is ETGVTQSPTHLIKTRGQQVTLRCSSQSGHNTVSWYQQALGQGPQFIFQYYREEENGRGNFPPRFSGLQFPNYSSELNVNALELDDSALYLCASSWGTNNSPLHFGNGTRLTVT.

This clone occurred a few times. The chain joins TRBV7-8 to TRBJ2-1; D is possibly TRBD1 (5 bases). Germline CDR1 is SGHVS and CDR2 is FQNEAQ. V lost 3 bases and J 5 bases, leaving 14 bases between the germline ends. CDR3 length: 15 amino acids. This chain's CDR3 is CASSFGRVGNNEQFF. DNA for the CDR3: TGTGCCAGCAGCTTCGGCAGGGTAGGTAACAATGAGCAGTTCTTC.

J is TRBJ1-5 and V is TRBV28; the D gene is possibly TRBD1 (5 bases). The V and J ends lost 8 bases and 2 bases respectively, with 13 bases between them. The CDR3 is 14 residues long. Germline V gene data show CDR1 as MDHEN and CDR2 as SYDVKM. This CDR3 is CASAGANGNQPQHF. The CDR3 DNA sequence: TGTGCCAGCGCCGGGGCAAACGGCAATCAGCCCCAGCATTTT.

The chain joins TRBV5-6 to TRBJ2-7; 9 nucleotides line up with TRBD2. The CDR3 loop spans 17 amino acids. The ends lost 2 bases at V and 3 bases at J; junction bases unmatched: 12. Germline V gene data show CDR1 as SGHDT and CDR2 as YYEEEE. The CDR3 DNA is TGTGCCAGCAGCTTATACGCCGCGACTAGCGGAGACTACGAGCAGTACTTC. Translation: CASSLYAATSGDYEQYF.

This sequence joins TRBV9 and TRBJ2-5; a weak D match, TRBD1 (6 bases). Germline CDR1 SGDLS, CDR2 YYNGEE. Deletions cut 0 bases from V and 2 bases from J, with 14 bases between. The CDR3 extends over 16 amino acids. The CDR3 bases are TGTGCCAGCAGCGTAGGAGGCTGGGGGCGTCAAGAGACCCAGTACTTC. Protein product: CASSVGGWGRQETQYF.

This CDR3 is CASSELRSGRTYEQYF. CDR3 nucleotide sequence: TGTGCCAGCAGTGAACTAAGAAGCGGGAGAACCTACGAGCAGTACTTC. The chain joins TRBV6-1 to TRBJ2-7; 8 bases line up with TRBD2. The CDR3 is 16 amino acids. Germline values: CDR1 MNHNS, CDR2 SASEGT. Trimming at V came to 2 bases and at J to 2 bases, leaving 8 bases not matched to a gene.

This chain links TRBV27 with TRBJ1-2, with D unresolved. There are 14 residues in the CDR3. The V gene lost 2 bases and the J gene lost 8 bases, with 15 bases spanning the gap. Looked up from germline, CDR1 is MNHEY and CDR2 is SMNVEV (reference sequence). The CDR3 DNA reads as TGTGCCAGCAGTTTAGGTGGCAGGAACAGAGGCTACACCTTC. As protein: CASSLGGRNRGYTF.

The rearrangement joins TRBV6-6 to TRBJ2-7, with D possibly matching TRBD1 (5 bases). CDR1 is MNHNY and CDR2 is SVGAGI in the germline V gene (reference sequence). V shed 2 bases and J shed 2 bases, with 10 bases lying between them. The CDR3 extends over 14 amino acids. The CDR3 DNA is TGTGCCAGCAGTTACGGGGCAGCGACCTACGAGCAGTACTTC. Translation: CASSYGAATYEQYF.

This chain links TRBV28 with TRBJ2-2, with D unclear. This CDR3 has 14 amino acids. Trimming pared 3 bases from V and 4 bases from J, leaving 9 bases between. Germline loops: CDR1 MDHEN, CDR2 SYDVKM. The CDR3, as DNA: TGTGCCAGCAGTTTTCGGACCTCCACCGGGGAGCTGTTTTTT. It specifies CASSFRTSTGELFF.

The V gene is TRBV5-1, the J gene TRBJ1-1; weak D call: TRBD1 (5 bases). The CDR3 is made up of 14 amino acids. Deletions cut 4 bases from V and 0 bases from J, with 10 bases between. CDR1 SGHRS and CDR2 YFSETQ come from the germline V gene. CDR3 region: CASSPGRVNTEAFF. CDR3 DNA: TGCGCCAGCAGCCCCGGCAGGGTGAACACTGAAGCTTTCTTT.

V is TRBV29-1 and J is TRBJ1-6; maybe TRBD1 (5 bases). Germline CDR1 reads SQVTM; CDR2 reads ANQGSEA. Deletions cut 8 bases from V and 8 bases from J, with 19 bases between. CDR3 size: 14 residues. For the CDR3, the DNA is TGCAGCTTCCGGAGCGGGTTAGGGGATTCACCCCTCCACTTT. Its translation is CSFRSGLGDSPLHF.

This rearrangement joins TRBV7-8 to TRBJ1-4, with 7 positions matching TRBD1. The CDR3 consists of 13 residues. Germline CDR1 is SGHVS and CDR2 is FQNEAQ. J lost 6 bases, V lost 5 bases, and 3 bases had no gene match. The CDR3 sequence is CASSQTGYEKLFF. The CDR3 nucleotides read TGTGCCAGCAGCCAGACAGGGTATGAAAAACTGTTTTTT.

In this sample, this clone turned up a few times. In nucleotides, the CDR3 is TGTGCCAGCAGCCTATCCCTGACAGGGGGTTATGGCTACACCTTC. The encoded protein is CASSLSLTGGYGYTF. The chain recombines TRBV5-4 with TRBJ1-2; 9 nucleotides align to TRBD1. The CDR3 is 15 residues long. The trim removed 4 bases at V and 5 bases at J, leaving 9 bases unmatched. Germline V gene sequence: CDR1 SGHNT, CDR2 YYREEE (reference sequence). Full variable domain (outside the CDR3, taken from reference TRBV5-4 and TRBJ1-2): ETGVTQSPTHLIKTRGQQVTLRCSSQSGHNTVSWYQQALGQGPQFIFQYYREEENGRGNFPPRFSGLQFPNYSSELNVNALELDDSALYLCASSLSLTGGYGYTFGSGTRLTVV.

The chain recombines TRBV6-6 with TRBJ1-3; D ambiguous. Germline V gene sequence: CDR1 MNHNY, CDR2 SVGAGI (reference sequence). With 5 bases removed from V and 2 bases from J, the gap between germline ends came to 4 bases. The CDR3 totals 12 residues. The DNA of the CDR3 is TGTGCCAGCAGTGCCCCTGGAAACACCATATATTTT. Its protein is CASSAPGNTIYF.